This T cell receptor beta chain came from a study of blood T cell repertoires in COVID-19. Across the whole study: The United States, Italy and Spain provided the acute and convalescent COVID-19 samples.

Here immunoSEQ multiplex PCR was the method, and the copy in TCRdb shows in-frame clones only, minus some. The sample carries about 200,000 clones, 80% to 95% recorded once. Sequencing was performed on peripheral blood. This sequence was found in a man aged 45-65 years with acute or convalescent COVID-19.

CDR3 protein: CSSERGWGTDTQYF. CDR3 bases: TGCAGCTCTGAGCGAGGGTGGGGCACAGATACGCAGTATTTT. The V call is TRBV29-1, the J call TRBJ2-3, with D tentatively TRBD2 (5 bases). Germline V lookup: CDR1 SQVTM, CDR2 ANQGSEA. Deletions cut 8 bases from V and 1 base from J, with 16 bases between. The CDR3 is made up of 14 amino acids.